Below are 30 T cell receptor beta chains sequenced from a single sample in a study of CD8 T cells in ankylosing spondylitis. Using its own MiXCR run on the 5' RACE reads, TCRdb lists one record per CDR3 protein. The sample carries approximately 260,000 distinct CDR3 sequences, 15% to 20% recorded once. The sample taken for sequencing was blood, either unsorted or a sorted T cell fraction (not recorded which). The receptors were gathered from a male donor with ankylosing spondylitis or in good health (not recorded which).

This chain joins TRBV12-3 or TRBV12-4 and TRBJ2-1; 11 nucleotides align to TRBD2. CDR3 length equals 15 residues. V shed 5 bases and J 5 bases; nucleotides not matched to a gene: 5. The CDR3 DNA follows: TGTGCCAGCAGTCCGACGGGACTAGCGGACAATGAGCAGTTCTTC. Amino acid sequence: CASSPTGLADNEQFF.

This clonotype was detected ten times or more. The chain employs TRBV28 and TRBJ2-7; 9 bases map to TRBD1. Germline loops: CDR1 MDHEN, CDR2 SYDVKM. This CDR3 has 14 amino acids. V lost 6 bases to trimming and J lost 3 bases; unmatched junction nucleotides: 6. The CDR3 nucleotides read TGTGCCAGCAGCCCCGGGACAGGGAACTACGAGCAGTACTTC. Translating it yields CASSPGTGNYEQYF.

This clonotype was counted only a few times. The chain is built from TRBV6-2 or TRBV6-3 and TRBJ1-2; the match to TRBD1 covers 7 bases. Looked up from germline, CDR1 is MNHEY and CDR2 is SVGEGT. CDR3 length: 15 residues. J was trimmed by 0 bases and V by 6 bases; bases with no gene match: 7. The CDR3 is CASRPGTATNYGYTF. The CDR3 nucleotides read TGTGCCAGCAGACCGGGGACAGCGACTAACTATGGCTACACCTTC.

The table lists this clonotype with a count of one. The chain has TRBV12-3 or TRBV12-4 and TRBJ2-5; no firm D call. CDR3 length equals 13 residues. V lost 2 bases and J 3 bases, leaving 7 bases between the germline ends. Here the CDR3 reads CASSLRQKETQYF. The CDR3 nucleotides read TGTGCCAGCAGTTTACGGCAAAAAGAGACCCAGTACTTC.

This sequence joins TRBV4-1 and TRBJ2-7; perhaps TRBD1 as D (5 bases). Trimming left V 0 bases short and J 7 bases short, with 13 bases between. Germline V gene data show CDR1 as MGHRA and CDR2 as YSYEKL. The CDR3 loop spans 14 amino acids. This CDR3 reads CASSQDGAEWEQYF. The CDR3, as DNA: TGCGCCAGCAGCCAAGATGGGGCAGAGTGGGAGCAGTACTTC.

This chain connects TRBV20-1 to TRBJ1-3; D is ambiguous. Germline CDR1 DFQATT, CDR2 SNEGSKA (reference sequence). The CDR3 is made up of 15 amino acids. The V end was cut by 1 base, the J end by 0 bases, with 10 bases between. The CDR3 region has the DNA TGCAGTGCTAGAGTGGAACAATACTCTGGAAACACCATATATTTT. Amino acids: CSARVEQYSGNTIYF.

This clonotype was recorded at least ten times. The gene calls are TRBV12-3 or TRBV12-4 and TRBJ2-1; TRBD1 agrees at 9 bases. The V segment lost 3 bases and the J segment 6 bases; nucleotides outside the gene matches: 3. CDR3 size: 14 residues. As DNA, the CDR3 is TGTGCCAGCAGTTTCGGGACAGGGTTCAATGAGCAGTTCTTC. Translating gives CASSFGTGFNEQFF.

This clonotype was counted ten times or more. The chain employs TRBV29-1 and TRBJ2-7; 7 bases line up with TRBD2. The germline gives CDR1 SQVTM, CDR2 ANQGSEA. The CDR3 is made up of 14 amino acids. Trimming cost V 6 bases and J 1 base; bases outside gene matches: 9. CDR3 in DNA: TGCAGCGTGGAGGAGCGGGGCCTATCCTACGAGCAGTACTTC. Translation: CSVEERGLSYEQYF.

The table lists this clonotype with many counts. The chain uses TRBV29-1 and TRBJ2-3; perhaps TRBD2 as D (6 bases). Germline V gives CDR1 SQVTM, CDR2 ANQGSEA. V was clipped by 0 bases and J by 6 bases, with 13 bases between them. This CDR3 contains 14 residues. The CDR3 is CSVEDPPGDDTQYF. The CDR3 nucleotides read TGCAGCGTTGAAGATCCACCGGGGGACGATACGCAGTATTTT.

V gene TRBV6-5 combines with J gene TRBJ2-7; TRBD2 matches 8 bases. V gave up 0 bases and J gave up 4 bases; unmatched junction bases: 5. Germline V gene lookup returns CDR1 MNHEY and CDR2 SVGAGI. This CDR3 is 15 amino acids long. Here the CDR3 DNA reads TGTGCCAGCAGTTACTCGACGTCGGGAGGGTACGAGCAGTACTTC. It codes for CASSYSTSGGYEQYF.

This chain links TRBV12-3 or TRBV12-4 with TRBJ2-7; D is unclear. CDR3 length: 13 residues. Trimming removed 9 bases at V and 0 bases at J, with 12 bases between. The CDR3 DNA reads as TGTGCCAGTGCGACGGACCTCTCCTACGAGCAGTACTTC. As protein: CASATDLSYEQYF.

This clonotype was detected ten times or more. The CDR3 DNA is TGTGCCAGCAGCGTAGGAAGGACAGATCCCCCTTACGAGCAGTACTTC. Amino acids: CASSVGRTDPPYEQYF. V usage is TRBV9 and J usage is TRBJ2-7; tentative D call: TRBD1 (6 bases). The V gene's germline CDR1 is SGDLS and CDR2 YYNGEE. The V gene lost 0 bases and the J gene lost 4 bases, with 17 bases spanning the gap. The CDR3 runs 16 residues.

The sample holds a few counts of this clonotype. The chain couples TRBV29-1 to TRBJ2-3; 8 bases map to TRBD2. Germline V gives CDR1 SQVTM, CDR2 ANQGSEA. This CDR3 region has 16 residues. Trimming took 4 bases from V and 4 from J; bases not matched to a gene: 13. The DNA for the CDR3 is TGCAGCGTTGGGTACCGGGGGGGAGTAGGTCCAGATACGCAGTATTTT. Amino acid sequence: CSVGYRGGVGPDTQYF.

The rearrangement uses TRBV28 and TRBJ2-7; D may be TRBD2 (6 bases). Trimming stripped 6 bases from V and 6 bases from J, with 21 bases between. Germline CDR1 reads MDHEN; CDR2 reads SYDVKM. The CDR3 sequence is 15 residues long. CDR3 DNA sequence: TGTGCCAGCAGCCCACTCCGGGACTCTTCGTTCGAGCAGTACTTC. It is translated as CASSPLRDSSFEQYF.

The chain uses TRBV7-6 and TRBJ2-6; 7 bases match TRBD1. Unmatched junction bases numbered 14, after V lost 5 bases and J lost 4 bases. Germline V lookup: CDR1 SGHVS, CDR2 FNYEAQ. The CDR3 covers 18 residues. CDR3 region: CASSGQGQEAYGANVLTF. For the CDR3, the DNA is TGTGCCAGCAGCGGGCAAGGACAGGAGGCTTACGGGGCCAACGTCCTGACTTTC.

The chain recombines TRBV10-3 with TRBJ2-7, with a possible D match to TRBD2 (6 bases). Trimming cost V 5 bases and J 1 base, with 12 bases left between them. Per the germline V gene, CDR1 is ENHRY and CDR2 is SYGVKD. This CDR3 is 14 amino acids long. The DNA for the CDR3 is TGTGCCATCAGTTGGGACTGGGGATCCTACGAGCAGTACTTC. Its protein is CAISWDWGSYEQYF.

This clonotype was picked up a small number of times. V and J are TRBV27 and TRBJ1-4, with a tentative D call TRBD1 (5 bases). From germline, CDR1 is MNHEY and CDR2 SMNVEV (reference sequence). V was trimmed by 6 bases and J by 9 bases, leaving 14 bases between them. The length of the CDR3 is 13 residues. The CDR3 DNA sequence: TGTGCCAGCAGCCGTGGGACGGACCAAAAACTGTTTTTT. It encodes CASSRGTDQKLFF.

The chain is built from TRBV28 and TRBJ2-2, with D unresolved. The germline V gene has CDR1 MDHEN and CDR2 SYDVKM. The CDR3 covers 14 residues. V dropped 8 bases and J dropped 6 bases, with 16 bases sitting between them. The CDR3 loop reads CASRRKGLSGELFF. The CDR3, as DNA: TGTGCCAGCCGCCGGAAAGGGTTGTCCGGGGAGCTGTTTTTT.

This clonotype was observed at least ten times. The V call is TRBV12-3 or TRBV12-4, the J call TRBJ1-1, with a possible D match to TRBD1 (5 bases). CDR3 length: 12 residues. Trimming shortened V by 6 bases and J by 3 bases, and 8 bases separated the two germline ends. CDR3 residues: CASRGLDTEAFF. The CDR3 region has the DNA TGTGCCAGCAGGGGACTTGACACTGAAGCTTTCTTT.

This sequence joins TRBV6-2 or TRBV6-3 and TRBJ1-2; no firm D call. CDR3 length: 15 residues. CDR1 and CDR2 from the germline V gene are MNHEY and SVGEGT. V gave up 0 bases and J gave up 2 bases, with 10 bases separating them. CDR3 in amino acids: CASSYSIVQNYGYTF. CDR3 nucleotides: TGTGCCAGCAGTTACTCGATCGTACAGAACTATGGCTACACCTTC.

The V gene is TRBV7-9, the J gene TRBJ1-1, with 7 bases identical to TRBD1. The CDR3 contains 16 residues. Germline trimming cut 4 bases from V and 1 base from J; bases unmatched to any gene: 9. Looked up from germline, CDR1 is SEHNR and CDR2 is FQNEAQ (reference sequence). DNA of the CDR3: TGTGCCAGCAGCTCCGCTTCGACAGGGCCGAACACTGAAGCTTTCTTT. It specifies CASSSASTGPNTEAFF.

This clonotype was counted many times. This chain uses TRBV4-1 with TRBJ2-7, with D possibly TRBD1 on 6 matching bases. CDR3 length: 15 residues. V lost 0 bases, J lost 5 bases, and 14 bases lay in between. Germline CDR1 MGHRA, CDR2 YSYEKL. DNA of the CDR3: TGCGCCAGCAGCCAAGATGTCTTTGGGGGCGACGAGCAGTACTTC. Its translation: CASSQDVFGGDEQYF.

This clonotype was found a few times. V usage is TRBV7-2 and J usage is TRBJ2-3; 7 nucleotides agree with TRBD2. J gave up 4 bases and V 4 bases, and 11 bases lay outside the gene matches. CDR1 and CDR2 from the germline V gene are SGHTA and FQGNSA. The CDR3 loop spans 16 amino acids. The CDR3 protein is CASSSHLWGGSDTQYF. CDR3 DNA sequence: TGTGCCAGCAGCTCTCACTTGTGGGGAGGGTCAGATACGCAGTATTTT.

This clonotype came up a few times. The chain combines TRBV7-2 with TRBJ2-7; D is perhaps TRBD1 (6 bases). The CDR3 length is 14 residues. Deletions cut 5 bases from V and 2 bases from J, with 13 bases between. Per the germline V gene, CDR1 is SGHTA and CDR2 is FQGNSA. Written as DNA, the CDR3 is TGTGCCAGCAGCCAAACAGGGAGCACCTACGAGCAGTACTTC. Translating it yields CASSQTGSTYEQYF.

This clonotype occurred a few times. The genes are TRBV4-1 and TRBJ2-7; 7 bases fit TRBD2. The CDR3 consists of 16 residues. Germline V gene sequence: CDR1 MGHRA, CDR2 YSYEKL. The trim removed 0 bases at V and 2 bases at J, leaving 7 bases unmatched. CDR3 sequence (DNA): TGCGCCAGCAGCCAAGATCGGTGGGAGGGAACCTACGAGCAGTACTTC. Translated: CASSQDRWEGTYEQYF.

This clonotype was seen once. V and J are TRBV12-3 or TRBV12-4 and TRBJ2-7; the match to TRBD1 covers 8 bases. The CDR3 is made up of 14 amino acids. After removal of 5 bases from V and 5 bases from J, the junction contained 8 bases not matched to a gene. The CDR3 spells CASSPRTGQDEQYF. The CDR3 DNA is TGTGCCAGCAGTCCCCGGACAGGGCAGGACGAGCAGTACTTC.

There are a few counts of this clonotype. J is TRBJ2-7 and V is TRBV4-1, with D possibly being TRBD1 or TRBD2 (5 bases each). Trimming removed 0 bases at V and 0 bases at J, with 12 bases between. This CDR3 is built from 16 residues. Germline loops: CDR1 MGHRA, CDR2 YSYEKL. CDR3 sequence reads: CASSQEMGTSSYEQYF. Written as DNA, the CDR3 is TGCGCCAGCAGCCAAGAAATGGGGACGAGCTCCTACGAGCAGTACTTC.

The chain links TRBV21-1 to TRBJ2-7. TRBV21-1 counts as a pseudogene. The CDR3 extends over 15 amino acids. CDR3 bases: TGTGCCAGCAGCAAAGCTCGACCGAACTCCTACGAGCAGTACTTC. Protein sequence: CASSKARPNSYEQYF.

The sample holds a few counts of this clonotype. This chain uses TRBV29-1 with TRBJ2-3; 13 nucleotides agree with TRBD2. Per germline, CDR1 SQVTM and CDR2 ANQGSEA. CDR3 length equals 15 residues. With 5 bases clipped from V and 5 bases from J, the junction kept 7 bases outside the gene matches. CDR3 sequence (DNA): TGCAGCGTTCCGCAGACTAGCGGGAGGAAAGATACGCAGTATTTT. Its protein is CSVPQTSGRKDTQYF.

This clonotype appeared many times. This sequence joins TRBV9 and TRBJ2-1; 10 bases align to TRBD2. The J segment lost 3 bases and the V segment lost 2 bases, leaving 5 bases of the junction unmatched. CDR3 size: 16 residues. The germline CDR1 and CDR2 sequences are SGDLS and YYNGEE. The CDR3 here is CASSVSSGRDYNEQFF. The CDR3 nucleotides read TGTGCCAGCAGCGTCTCCAGCGGGAGGGACTACAATGAGCAGTTCTTC.